The 22 T cell receptor beta chains presented below share a single source sample, sequenced in a study of T cells expressing NK-cell markers. TCRdb reprocessed the 5' RACE reads and stores each CDR3 protein as one record, lacking DNA. This repertoire includes about 460,000 distinct CDR3 sequences. Sequencing was carried out using blood T cells: a sorted CD56 or NKG2C T cell subset, CD4+ or CD8+ T cells, or bulk PBMC T cells (not recorded which). Receptors originate from a woman in her forties or fifties in good health.

The chain combines TRBV6-6 with TRBJ1-2; TCRdb names TRBD1, which stays unverified in the absence of DNA. CDR1 and CDR2 (germline): MNHNY, SVGAGI (reference sequence). This CDR3 has 13 amino acids. The CDR3 loop reads CASSPGQGFSYTF.

The CDR3 spells CAIGALEKLFF. The chain links TRBV10-3 to TRBJ1-4. The CDR3 contains 11 residues. Germline-derived CDR1 and CDR2 are ENHRY and SYGVKD.

The chain combines TRBV12-3 or TRBV12-4 with TRBJ2-5; TCRdb names TRBD1, which stays unverified in the absence of DNA. The CDR3 extends over 20 amino acids. Here the CDR3 reads CASRLTQGPTVDLHQETQYF.

This chain uses TRBV5-1 with TRBJ2-1; the D gene TCRdb calls, TRBD1, cannot be checked with no DNA. Germline V gene lookup returns CDR1 SGHRS and CDR2 YFSETQ. The CDR3 consists of 15 residues. CDR3 region: CASSAFQGEYNEQFF.

The chain joins TRBV7-3 to TRBJ2-1; the TCRdb call, TRBD2, lacks DNA for checking. The germline gives CDR1 SGHTA, CDR2 FQGTGA. The length of the CDR3 is 15 residues. The CDR3 sequence: CASSPSLAGAPGQFF.

V gene TRBV5-1 combines with J gene TRBJ2-2; without DNA, the TCRdb call of TRBD2 cannot be checked. Germline-derived CDR1 and CDR2 are SGHRS and YFSETQ. The CDR3 totals 15 residues. The CDR3 sequence is CASSFSGGYTGELFF.

The gene calls are TRBV28 and TRBJ2-1. Germline V gene lookup returns CDR1 MDHEN and CDR2 SYDVKM. There are 12 residues in the CDR3. The CDR3 reads CASSEIDNEQFF.

The chain is built from TRBV10-3 and TRBJ1-6. From germline, CDR1 is ENHRY and CDR2 SYGVKD. There are 14 residues in the CDR3. The CDR3 spells CATSLGEFESPLHF.

CDR3 residues: CATSGGDRGNQETQYF. This chain joins TRBV15 and TRBJ2-5; TCRdb's D call of TRBD1 is untestable without DNA. CDR1 and CDR2 from the germline V gene are LNHNV and YYDKDF (reference sequence). The CDR3 length is 16 residues.

The CDR3 sequence is CASSKRRVLSNQPQHF. The rearrangement joins TRBV7-8 to TRBJ1-5. The germline gives CDR1 SGHVS, CDR2 FQNEAQ. The CDR3 has 16 amino acids. Looking up the rest from reference TRBV7-8 and TRBJ1-5 gives the full variable domain: GAGVSQSPRYKVAKRGQDVALRCDPISGHVSLFWYQQALGQGPEFLTYFQNEAQLDKSGLPSDRFFAERPEGSVSTLKIQRTQQEDSAVYLCASSKRRVLSNQPQHFGDGTRLSIL.

The CDR3 here is CSARPLSGPGAEAFF. The chain carries TRBV20-1 and TRBJ1-1; lacking DNA, the TRBD1 call made by TCRdb goes unchecked. The V gene's germline CDR1 is DFQATT and CDR2 SNEGSKA (reference sequence). The CDR3 consists of 15 residues.

The rearrangement links TRBV20-1 to TRBJ2-3. The CDR3 length is 15 residues. The germline V gene has CDR1 DFQATT and CDR2 SNEGSKA (reference sequence). CDR3 residues: CSADPSSGSTDTQYF.

The chain is built from TRBV20-1 and TRBJ2-7; the TCRdb D gene call, TRBD2, has no DNA to confirm it. The CDR3 loop spans 16 amino acids. Germline V lookup: CDR1 DFQATT, CDR2 SNEGSKA (reference sequence). The CDR3 sequence is CSARRGGRVSGYEQYF.

This chain joins TRBV10-3 and TRBJ1-1. This CDR3 is built from 14 residues. CDR1 and CDR2 from the germline V gene are ENHRY and SYGVKD. The CDR3 sequence: CAISGGLVGTEAFF.

The chain has TRBV12-3 or TRBV12-4 and TRBJ1-3. The length of the CDR3 is 16 residues. The CDR3: CASSLIRSYSGNTIYF.

This chain connects TRBV12-3 or TRBV12-4 to TRBJ1-3. The CDR3 is 15 amino acids. CDR3 region: CASGVSHLSGNTIYF.

This chain joins TRBV3-1 and TRBJ1-1. Looked up from germline, CDR1 is LGHDT and CDR2 is YNNKEL (reference sequence). The CDR3 runs 12 residues. The CDR3: CASSQLRTEAFF.

V usage is TRBV7-2 and J usage is TRBJ2-2; TCRdb calls TRBD2, which cannot be checked without DNA. The CDR3 runs 16 residues. CDR1 is SGHTA and CDR2 is FQGNSA in the germline V gene. The CDR3 protein is CASSTTSGRPFGELFF.

The rearrangement uses TRBV2 and TRBJ1-2; checking the TCRdb D call of TRBD1 is not possible without DNA. The CDR3 has 14 residues. CDR1 SNHLY and CDR2 FYNNEI come from the germline V gene. CDR3 residues: CASRTSLTGPGYTF.

The chain carries TRBV7-8 and TRBJ2-1; the D call of TRBD1 rests on TCRdb alone, since no DNA is present to check it. The CDR3 is 16 amino acids. Germline V gives CDR1 SGHVS, CDR2 FQNEAQ. The CDR3 is CASSLAPQTAYNEQFF.

The gene calls are TRBV24-1 and TRBJ2-1; TCRdb calls TRBD2, which cannot be checked without DNA. The germline gives CDR1 KGHDR, CDR2 SFDVKD. CDR3 length equals 12 residues. The CDR3 is CATSDLLAGQFF.

This chain joins TRBV28 and TRBJ2-5; TCRdb's D call of TRBD2 is untestable without DNA. Germline CDR1 and CDR2: MDHEN and SYDVKM. The CDR3 extends over 14 amino acids. The CDR3 sequence: CASSRAGVEETQYF.